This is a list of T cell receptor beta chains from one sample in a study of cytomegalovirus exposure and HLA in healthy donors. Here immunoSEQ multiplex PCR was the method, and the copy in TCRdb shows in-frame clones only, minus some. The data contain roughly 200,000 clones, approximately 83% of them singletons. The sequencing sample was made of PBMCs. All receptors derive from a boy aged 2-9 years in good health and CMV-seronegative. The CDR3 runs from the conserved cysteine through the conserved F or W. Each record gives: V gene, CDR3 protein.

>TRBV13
CASSGGTTYEQYF
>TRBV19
CASSPWSSGGSYEQYF
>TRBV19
CASSSGQTPSYEQYF
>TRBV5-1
CASSLSFETQYF
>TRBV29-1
CSVEPWGLAGETDTQYF
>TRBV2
CASSEYRGSTDTQYF
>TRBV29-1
CSVPTQNTEAFF
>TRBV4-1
CASSLVAGTYEQYF
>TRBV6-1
CASSEGTGRNTIYF
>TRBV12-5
CASGLVQVAGGPGTGELFF
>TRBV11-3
CASSFTQAYTGELFF
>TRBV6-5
CASSYGKGHRNTEAFF
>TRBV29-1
CSVGGRMNTEAFF
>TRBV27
CASSFWQGPYEQYF
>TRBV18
CASSPTLGQGYEKLFF
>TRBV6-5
CASRATGGLVTEQFF
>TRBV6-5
CASSDGQRNEKLFF
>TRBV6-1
CASSGRDRLKDYGYTF
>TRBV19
CASNNRGGDEKLFF
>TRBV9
CASSDGPDGKAYNEQFF
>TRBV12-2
CASRSPPVRDWRINEQFF
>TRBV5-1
CASSLIQGATEAFF
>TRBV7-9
CASSPTSGGPSSYNEQFF
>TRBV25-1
CASSEPLGTGRLGNTIYF
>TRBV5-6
CASSLTSGGYEQFF
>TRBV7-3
CASSPGQGKLAGELFF
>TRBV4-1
CASSQSGGGDEQFF
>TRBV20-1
CSAPSQGEQYF
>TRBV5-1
CASSLELAGTETQYF
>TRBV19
CARLIGSLPGLAGGLPYNEQFF
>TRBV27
CASSLTGMNTEAFF
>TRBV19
CASSIGRGDTEAFF
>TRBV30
CAWSPSRGLFF
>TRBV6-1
CASSVHAGGSSYEQYF
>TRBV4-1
CASSQEHGSNTGELFF
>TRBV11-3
CASRGTEETQYF
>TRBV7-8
CASSLDTGASEAFF
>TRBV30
CAWKQGIANYGYTF
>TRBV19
CASSISGGGAVGELFF
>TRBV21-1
CASSQMTGGDYGYTF
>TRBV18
CASSRTPRGETQYF
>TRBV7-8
CASSSNYGYTF
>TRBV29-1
CSVAQGCGYTF
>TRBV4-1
CASSHAQGMEPQHF
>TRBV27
CASSLGTGQSYQPQHF
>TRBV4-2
CASSQGEGAGTEAFF
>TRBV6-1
CASTPGGPNYGYTF
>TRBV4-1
CASSQERARNYEQYF
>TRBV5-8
CASSREGGLNTEAFF
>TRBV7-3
CASSYRLRGPDGYTF
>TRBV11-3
CASSPSHQGNNEQFF
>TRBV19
CASSIGTSTGELFF
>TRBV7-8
CASSLSEQGNPNEKLFF
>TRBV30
CAWNWGGIEKLFF
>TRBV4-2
CASSQEHRGPLNYGYTF